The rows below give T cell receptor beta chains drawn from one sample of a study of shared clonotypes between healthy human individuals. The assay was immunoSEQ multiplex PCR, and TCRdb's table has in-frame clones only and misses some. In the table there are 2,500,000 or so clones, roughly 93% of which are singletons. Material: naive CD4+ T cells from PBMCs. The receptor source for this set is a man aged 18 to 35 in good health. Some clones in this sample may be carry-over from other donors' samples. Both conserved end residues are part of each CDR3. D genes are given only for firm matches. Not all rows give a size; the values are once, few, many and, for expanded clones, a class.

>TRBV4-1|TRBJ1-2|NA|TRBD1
CASRWDRGRRGYGYTF
TGCGCCAGTCGATGGGACAGGGGGCGCCGTGGCTATGGCTACACCTTC
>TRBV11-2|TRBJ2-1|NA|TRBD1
CASSSRGQGITEQFF
TGTGCCAGCAGCTCCCGAGGACAGGGGATTACTGAGCAGTTCTTC
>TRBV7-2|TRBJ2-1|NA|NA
CASSLLTEQFF
TGTGCCAGCAGCTTGCTGACCGAGCAGTTCTTC
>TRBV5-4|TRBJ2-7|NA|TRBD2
CASSGGSGGSYEQYF
TGTGCCAGCAGCGGAGGGTCGGGAGGGTCCTACGAGCAGTACTTC
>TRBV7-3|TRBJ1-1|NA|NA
CASSLGGLNTEAFF
TGTGCCAGCAGCTTAGGGGGCCTGAACACTGAAGCTTTCTTT
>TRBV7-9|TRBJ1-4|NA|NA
CASSSLRGNEKLFF
TGTGCCAGCAGCTCCCTGAGAGGGAATGAAAAACTGTTTTTT
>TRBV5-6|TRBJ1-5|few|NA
CASSIKYRDQPQHF
TGTGCCAGCAGCATCAAGTACAGGGACCAGCCCCAGCATTTT
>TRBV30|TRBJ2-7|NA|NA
CAWRETYEQYF
TGTGCCTGGAGGGAGACCTACGAGCAGTACTTC
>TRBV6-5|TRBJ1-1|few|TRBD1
CASRRGQGTEAFF
TGTGCCAGCAGAAGGGGACAGGGCACTGAAGCTTTCTTT
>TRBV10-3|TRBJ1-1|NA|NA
CAISDPTRDTGTEAFF
TGTGCCATCAGTGATCCGACCCGGGACACCGGGACTGAAGCTTTCTTT
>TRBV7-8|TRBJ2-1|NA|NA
CASSLLGGGSYNEQFF
TGTGCCAGCAGCTTGCTTGGGGGCGGGAGCTACAATGAGCAGTTCTTC
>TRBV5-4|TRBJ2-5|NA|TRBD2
CASSLGLALYQETQYF
TGTGCCAGCAGCTTGGGACTAGCCTTGTACCAAGAGACCCAGTACTTC
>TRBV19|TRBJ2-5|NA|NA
CASSPTGAGLQETQYF
TGTGCCAGTAGTCCAACGGGGGCCGGGTTACAAGAGACCCAGTACTTC
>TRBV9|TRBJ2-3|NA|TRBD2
CASSVELAKVMVADTQYF
TGTGCCAGCAGCGTAGAACTAGCGAAGGTAATGGTGGCAGATACGCAGTATTTT
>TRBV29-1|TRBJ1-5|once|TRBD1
CSPGDRGSNQPQHF
TGCAGCCCCGGGGACAGGGGAAGCAATCAGCCCCAGCATTTT
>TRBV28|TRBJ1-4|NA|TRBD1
CASSLPRDRGLANEKLFF
TGTGCCAGCAGTTTACCCCGGGACAGGGGGTTAGCTAATGAAAAACTGTTTTTT
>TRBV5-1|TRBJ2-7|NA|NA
CASSATGGGYEQYF
TGCGCCAGCAGCGCCACAGGGGGAGGGTACGAGCAGTACTTC
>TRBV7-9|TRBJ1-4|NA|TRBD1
CASSFNPGQSNEKLFF
TGTGCCAGCAGCTTCAACCCGGGACAGTCTAATGAAAAACTGTTTTTT
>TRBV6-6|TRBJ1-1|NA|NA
CASSYMLGGSNTEAFF
TGTGCCAGCAGTTATATGTTAGGGGGGTCGAACACTGAAGCTTTCTTT
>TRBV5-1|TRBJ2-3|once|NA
CASSLGDITDTQYF
TGCGCCAGCAGCTTGGGGGACATCACAGATACGCAGTATTTT
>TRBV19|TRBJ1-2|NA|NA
CASSISSSIGRGYTF
TGTGCCAGTAGTATTTCTTCGTCCATTGGCAGAGGCTACACCTTC
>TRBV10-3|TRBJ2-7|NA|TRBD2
CAISERVGTSGASSYEQYF
TGTGCCATCAGTGAGAGGGTGGGGACTAGCGGGGCCAGCTCCTACGAGCAGTACTTC
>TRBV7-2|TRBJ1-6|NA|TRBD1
CASSLLGGLSPLHF
TGTGCCAGCAGCTTACTAGGGGGCCTTTCACCCCTCCACTTT
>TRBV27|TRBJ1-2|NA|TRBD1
CASSSGQISFPQLGYTF
TGTGCCAGCAGTTCGGGACAGATTAGCTTTCCGCAACTAGGCTACACCTTC
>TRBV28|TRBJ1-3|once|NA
CASSLWGGSGNTIYF
TGTGCCAGCAGTTTATGGGGGGGCTCTGGAAACACCATATATTTT
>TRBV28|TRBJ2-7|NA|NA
CASRTPGRPYEQYF
TGTGCCAGCAGAACTCCGGGACGACCTTACGAGCAGTACTTC
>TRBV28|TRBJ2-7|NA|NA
CASSGGTAFYEQYF
TGTGCCAGCAGTGGCGGGACAGCATTCTACGAGCAGTACTTC
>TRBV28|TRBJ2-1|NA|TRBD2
CASSPTSGYSYNEQFF
TGTGCCAGCAGTCCGACTAGCGGGTACTCCTACAATGAGCAGTTCTTC
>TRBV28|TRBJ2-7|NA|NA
CASSTPGRTPYEQYF
TGTGCCAGCAGTACTCCCGGCAGGACCCCCTACGAGCAGTACTTC
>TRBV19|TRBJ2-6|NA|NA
CASRTGELSSGANVLTF
TGTGCCAGTAGGACTGGGGAGCTCAGCTCTGGGGCCAACGTCCTGACTTTC
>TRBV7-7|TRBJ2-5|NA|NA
CASAAVTGETQYF
TGTGCCAGCGCCGCAGTGACGGGGGAGACCCAGTACTTC
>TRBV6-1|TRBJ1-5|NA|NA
CASSEGGNNQPQHF
TGTGCCAGCAGTGAAGGAGGAAACAATCAGCCCCAGCATTTT
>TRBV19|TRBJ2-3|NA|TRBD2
CASSGEREALDTQYF
TGTGCCAGTAGCGGCGAGCGGGAGGCCCTAGATACGCAGTATTTT